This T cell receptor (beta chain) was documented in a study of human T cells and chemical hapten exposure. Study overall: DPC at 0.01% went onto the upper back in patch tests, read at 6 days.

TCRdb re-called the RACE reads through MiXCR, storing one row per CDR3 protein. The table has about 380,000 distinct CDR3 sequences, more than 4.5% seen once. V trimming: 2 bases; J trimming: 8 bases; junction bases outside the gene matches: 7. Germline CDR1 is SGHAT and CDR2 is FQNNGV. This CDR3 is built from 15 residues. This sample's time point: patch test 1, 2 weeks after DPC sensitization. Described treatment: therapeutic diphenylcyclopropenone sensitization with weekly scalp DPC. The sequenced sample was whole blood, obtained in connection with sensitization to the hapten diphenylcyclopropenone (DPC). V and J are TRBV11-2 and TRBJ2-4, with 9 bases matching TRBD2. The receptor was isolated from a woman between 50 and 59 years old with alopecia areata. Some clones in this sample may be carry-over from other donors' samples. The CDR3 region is CASSLRGGAEDIQYF. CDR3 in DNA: TGTGCCAGCAGCTTACGCGGGGGGGCTGAGGACATTCAGTACTTC.